The 31 T cell receptor beta chains below all came from one sample that was sequenced in a study of cytomegalovirus exposure and HLA in healthy donors (dated by TCRdb to the late 2010s). Receptor libraries were prepared by the immunoSEQ multiplex PCR assay. The multiplex PCR relied on a mix of 60 forward primers for TCR Vbeta segments and 13 reverse primers for TCR Jbeta segments. TCRdb's version of the immuneACCESS table is confined to in-frame rearrangements and falls short of the full clone set. An unresolved V gene accounts for under half of the shortfall where checked; the remainder is of unknown origin. This sample has roughly 170,000 clones in its table, and around 80% of those were observed once. The top ten clones comprise about 1.5% of the sample. The sequencing sample was made of PBMCs. These receptors were obtained from a woman aged 25 to 39 in good health and CMV-seropositive.

The chain is built from TRBV5-6 and TRBJ1-2, with D perhaps matching TRBD1 (6 bases). The CDR3 is 15 residues long. Germline V gene data show CDR1 as SGHDT and CDR2 as YYEEEE. Trimming shortened V by 3 bases and J by 5 bases, and 17 bases separated the two germline ends. This CDR3 is CASSSGVTIQYGYTF. CDR3 coding DNA: TGTGCCAGCAGCTCAGGGGTGACCATTCAGTATGGCTACACCTTC.

The chain combines TRBV28 with TRBJ2-7; D is ambiguous. Germline CDR1 reads MDHEN; CDR2 reads SYDVKM. Trimming pared 3 bases from V and 9 bases from J, leaving 12 bases between. The CDR3 is made up of 12 amino acids. CDR3 loop: CASSFEVTGQYF. The CDR3 DNA follows: TGTGCCAGCAGTTTTGAGGTGACGGGGCAGTACTTC.

This clone was seen just once. The chain links TRBV7-3 to TRBJ2-1; D is possibly TRBD1 (6 bases). This CDR3 spans 15 amino acids. The V gene lost 2 bases and the J gene lost 0 bases, with 8 bases spanning the gap. Per the germline V gene, CDR1 is SGHTA and CDR2 is FQGTGA. CDR3 nucleotide sequence: TGTGCCAGCAGCTTACCAGGGGCCTCCTACAATGAGCAGTTCTTC. This gives the protein CASSLPGASYNEQFF.

The sample holds one count of this clone. The rearrangement links TRBV30 to TRBJ1-5, with TRBD1 as a possible D gene (5 bases). The V end was cut by 3 bases, the J end by 3 bases, with 12 bases between. There are 14 residues in the CDR3. CDR1 GTSNPN and CDR2 SVGIG come from the germline V gene (reference sequence). CDR3 bases: TGTGCCTGGAGGGGGGGAGGGGTCAATCAGCCCCAGCATTTT. Amino acids: CAWRGGGVNQPQHF.

The V gene is TRBV30, the J gene TRBJ2-1; D perhaps matches TRBD1 (6 bases). Trimming stripped 3 bases from V and 5 bases from J, with 20 bases between. This CDR3 comprises 16 residues. Germline V gene lookup returns CDR1 GTSNPN and CDR2 SVGIG (reference sequence). In nucleotides, the CDR3 is TGTGCCTGGAGCTCCGTGGGACACCCCAGGGACAATGAGCAGTTCTTC. Its protein product is CAWSSVGHPRDNEQFF.

The chain employs TRBV2 and TRBJ1-4, with 9 bases that match TRBD1. This CDR3 spans 15 amino acids. Unmatched junction bases numbered 10, after V lost 6 bases and J lost 8 bases. CDR1 is SNHLY and CDR2 is FYNNEI in the germline V gene. CDR3 DNA sequence: TGTGCCAGCAGCCTAACAGGGGGCGCGAAAGAAAAACTGTTTTTT. It translates to CASSLTGGAKEKLFF.

V and J are TRBV9 and TRBJ2-7, with 8 bases matching TRBD1. Germline CDR1 SGDLS, CDR2 YYNGEE. The CDR3 covers 15 residues. After removal of 3 bases from V and 4 bases from J, the junction contained 9 bases not matched to a gene. CDR3 protein: CASSAPGQGGYEQYF. The CDR3 DNA follows: TGTGCCAGCAGCGCCCCCGGACAGGGTGGTTACGAGCAGTACTTC. Full variable domain (remainder filled in from reference TRBV9 and TRBJ2-7): DSGVTQTPKHLITATGQRVTLRCSPRSGDLSVYWYQQSLDQGLQFLIQYYNGEERAKGNILERFSAQQFPDLHSELNLSSLELGDSALYFCASSAPGQGGYEQYFGPGTRLTVT.

This chain joins TRBV6-6 and TRBJ2-7; TRBD2 aligns across 9 bases. The CDR3 is made up of 14 amino acids. J gave up 6 bases and V 2 bases, and 5 bases lay outside the gene matches. The germline V gene encodes CDR1 MNHNY and CDR2 SVGAGI (reference sequence). As DNA, the CDR3 is TGTGCCAGCAGTTACGGGCGGGAGGGCACCGAGCAGTACTTC. Amino acid sequence: CASSYGREGTEQYF.

The sample holds a few counts of this clone. The gene calls are TRBV20-1 and TRBJ2-5; tentatively, D is TRBD1 (5 bases). The ends were cut back, 6 bases at V and 5 bases at J, with 10 bases in the middle. Germline-derived CDR1 and CDR2 are DFQATT and SNEGSKA (reference sequence). The CDR3 spans 11 residues. CDR3 sequence: CSAARAETQYF. The CDR3 nucleotides are TGCAGTGCGGCCAGGGCGGAGACCCAGTACTTC.

V is TRBV2 and J is TRBJ2-5; TRBD2 aligns across 7 bases. V was clipped by 6 bases and J by 6 bases; unmatched bases: 13. This CDR3 region has 15 residues. The germline V gene has CDR1 SNHLY and CDR2 FYNNEI. The CDR3 sequence is CASSGGSDVRKTQYF. As DNA, the CDR3 is TGTGCCAGCAGCGGGGGGTCAGATGTCAGAAAGACCCAGTACTTC.

V usage is TRBV28 and J usage is TRBJ1-4, with D perhaps matching TRBD1 (6 bases). The germline V and J ends were trimmed by 3 bases and 10 bases, with 15 bases remaining between them. Germline assignment: CDR1 MDHEN and CDR2 SYDVKM. The CDR3 loop spans 14 amino acids. The CDR3, as DNA: TGTGCCAGCAGTTTCAGGGGCTTAATACCAAAACTGTTTTTT. It is translated as CASSFRGLIPKLFF. The entire variable domain, with the rest obtained from reference TRBV28 and TRBJ1-4, is as follows: DVKVTQSSRYLVKRTGEKVFLECVQDMDHENMFWYRQDPGLGLRLIYFSYDVKMKEKGDIPEGYSVSREKKERFSLILESASTNQTSMYLCASSFRGLIPKLFFGSGTQLSVL.

This clone was picked up one time. This chain uses TRBV13 with TRBJ2-3, with TRBD2 as a possible D gene (5 bases). Germline V gene sequence: CDR1 PRHDT, CDR2 FYEKMQ (reference sequence). Trimming took off 0 bases at V and 2 bases at J, with 18 bases between the two ends. The CDR3 runs to 18 residues. The CDR3 DNA sequence: TGTGCCAGCAGCTTAGGCCCTGGCAGCGGTTCTCCCACAGATACGCAGTATTTT. As protein: CASSLGPGSGSPTDTQYF.

This rearrangement joins TRBV9 to TRBJ2-1, with 8 bases matching TRBD2. Germline lookup yields CDR1 SGDLS and CDR2 YYNGEE. J was trimmed by 10 bases and V by 3 bases; bases with no gene match: 9. The CDR3 runs to 14 residues. DNA for the CDR3: TGTGCCAGCAGCGCCAGCGGGAGCCTCACCGAGCAGTTCTTC. This translates into CASSASGSLTEQFF.

The V and J genes are TRBV27 and TRBJ1-2; D unresolved. V shed 0 bases and J shed 1 base, with 6 bases lying between them. Per the germline V gene, CDR1 is MNHEY and CDR2 is SMNVEV (reference sequence). The CDR3 runs to 14 residues. The CDR3 region is CASSLSAVNYGYTF. The CDR3 DNA follows: TGTGCCAGCAGTTTATCGGCAGTTAACTATGGCTACACCTTC.

The chain uses TRBV25-1 and TRBJ2-1, with D maybe TRBD2 (6 bases). The CDR3 spans 13 residues. Trimming took off 3 bases at V and 5 bases at J, with 8 bases between the two ends. Germline CDR1 reads MGHDK; CDR2 reads SYGVNS. The CDR3 sequence is CASSDAGHNEQFF. DNA of the CDR3: TGTGCCAGCAGTGATGCGGGGCACAATGAGCAGTTCTTC.

This clone was seen once. This chain connects TRBV7-8 to TRBJ2-1, with 15 bases lining up with TRBD2. This CDR3 is 18 amino acids long. Unmatched junction bases numbered 8, after V lost 5 bases and J lost 3 bases. Germline CDR1 is SGHVS and CDR2 is FQNEAQ. The CDR3 DNA follows: TGTGCCAGCAGCCTGGGACTAGCGGGAGGAGCAAACTACAATGAGCAGTTCTTC. This gives the protein CASSLGLAGGANYNEQFF. Drawing the rest from reference TRBV7-8 and TRBJ2-1, the complete variable domain is GAGVSQSPRYKVAKRGQDVALRCDPISGHVSLFWYQQALGQGPEFLTYFQNEAQLDKSGLPSDRFFAERPEGSVSTLKIQRTQQEDSAVYLCASSLGLAGGANYNEQFFGPGTRLTVL.

The chain carries TRBV5-4 and TRBJ2-2; D may be TRBD2 (5 bases). This CDR3 has 14 residues. Deletions cut 4 bases from V and 2 bases from J, with 9 bases between. Germline assignment: CDR1 SGHNT and CDR2 YYREEE (reference sequence). The CDR3 DNA is TGTGCCAGCAGCCCCGGAGGTAACACCGGGGAGCTGTTTTTT. Translation: CASSPGGNTGELFF.

V usage is TRBV7-2 and J usage is TRBJ2-1; D perhaps matches TRBD2 (5 bases). Germline CDR1 is SGHTA and CDR2 is FQGNSA. This CDR3 contains 14 residues. V lost 3 bases and J 7 bases, leaving 13 bases between the germline ends. The CDR3 is CASSFRRSDNEQFF. In DNA, the CDR3 is TGTGCCAGCAGCTTTAGGAGGAGTGATAATGAGCAGTTCTTC.

The J gene is TRBJ1-2, the V gene TRBV28, with 7 bases matching TRBD1. The CDR3 totals 14 residues. Looked up from germline, CDR1 is MDHEN and CDR2 is SYDVKM. Germline trimming cut 6 bases from V and 3 bases from J; bases unmatched to any gene: 7. For the CDR3, the DNA is TGTGCCAGCAGCTCGGGACAGCTCGACTATGGCTACACCTTC. Translation: CASSSGQLDYGYTF.

The V and J genes are TRBV7-3 and TRBJ2-7; D is perhaps TRBD2 (6 bases). Germline V gene data show CDR1 as SGHTA and CDR2 as FQGTGA. This CDR3 has 14 residues. V shed 5 bases and J shed 5 bases, with 16 bases lying between them. The CDR3 bases are TGTGCCAGCAGCCCCTTCGGGGGAAAGGACGAGCAGTACTTC. Amino acids: CASSPFGGKDEQYF.

V is TRBV30 and J is TRBJ1-2, with 9 bases lining up with TRBD1. CDR1 and CDR2 (germline): GTSNPN, SVGIG (reference sequence). The CDR3 consists of 16 residues. The trim removed 3 bases at V and 4 bases at J, leaving 12 bases unmatched. The CDR3 here is CAWRNLPGQGVYGYTF. The CDR3 bases are TGTGCCTGGAGGAACTTACCGGGACAGGGAGTCTATGGCTACACCTTC. The full variable domain, completed using reference TRBV30 and TRBJ1-2, is SQTIHQWPATLVQPVGSPLSLECTVEGTSNPNLYWYRQAAGRGLQLLFYSVGIGQISSEVPQNLSASRPQDRQFILSSKKLLLSDSGFYLCAWRNLPGQGVYGYTFGSGTRLTVV.

This chain uses TRBV19 with TRBJ2-2, with TRBD2 identical over 8 bases. With V trimmed by 7 bases and J by 4 bases, 5 bases remained unmatched. Germline V gene data show CDR1 as LNHDA and CDR2 as SQIVND (reference sequence). CDR3 length: 14 residues. DNA of the CDR3: TGTGCCAGTACCAAGCGGGAGATCACCGGGGAGCTGTTTTTT. Translating it yields CASTKREITGELFF.

The CDR3 nucleotides are TGTGCCAGCAAACCCCAGATCACAGATACGCAGTATTTT. Amino acids: CASKPQITDTQYF. The V and J genes are TRBV5-6 and TRBJ2-3; D gene unclear. The CDR3 runs to 13 residues. Germline values: CDR1 SGHDT, CDR2 YYEEEE. Trimming took 6 bases from V and 2 from J, leaving 10 bases between them.

V is TRBV30 and J is TRBJ2-1, with 7 bases lining up with TRBD1. Germline V gene lookup returns CDR1 GTSNPN and CDR2 SVGIG (reference sequence). This CDR3 spans 14 amino acids. V shed 3 bases and J 2 bases; nucleotides not matched to a gene: 4. The CDR3 region is CAWSTGVAYNEQFF. The CDR3 coding sequence is TGTGCCTGGAGCACAGGGGTGGCCTACAATGAGCAGTTCTTC.

The chain employs TRBV5-6 and TRBJ2-7; D gene uncertain. This CDR3 contains 13 residues. The V end was cut by 2 bases, the J end by 2 bases, with 8 bases between. From germline, CDR1 is SGHDT and CDR2 YYEEEE. This CDR3 is CASSLVDTYEQYF. CDR3 sequence (DNA): TGTGCCAGCAGCTTAGTCGACACCTACGAGCAGTACTTC.

V is TRBV9 and J is TRBJ2-2, with TRBD2 matching over 11 bases. The CDR3 loop spans 16 amino acids. Germline V gene lookup returns CDR1 SGDLS and CDR2 YYNGEE. After removal of 4 bases from V and 4 bases from J, the junction contained 6 bases not matched to a gene. DNA of the CDR3: TGTGCCAGCAGCCCGAGGACTAGCGGGCCCACCGGGGAGCTGTTTTTT. Amino acids: CASSPRTSGPTGELFF.

The V gene is TRBV7-3, the J gene TRBJ2-1; TRBD2 agrees at 9 bases. The CDR3 extends over 15 amino acids. The germline V gene has CDR1 SGHTA and CDR2 FQGTGA. V gave up 1 base and J gave up 7 bases; unmatched junction bases: 5. The CDR3 bases are TGTGCCAGCAGCTTAAGAGCGGGAGGACTGAATGAGCAGTTCTTC. Its translation is CASSLRAGGLNEQFF.

The V and J genes are TRBV9 and TRBJ2-7, with 14 bases lining up with TRBD2. Trimming took 3 bases from V and 3 from J; bases not matched to a gene: 5. This CDR3 has 16 amino acids. Per the germline V gene, CDR1 is SGDLS and CDR2 is YYNGEE. Here the CDR3 DNA reads TGTGCCAGCAGCGCTGGACTAGCGGGAGGAATCTACGAGCAGTACTTC. Translation gives CASSAGLAGGIYEQYF.

The sample holds a few counts of this clone. The V gene is TRBV27, the J gene TRBJ1-2; TRBD1 might be the D (6 bases). V lost 10 bases to trimming and J lost 8 bases, with 17 bases between them. The CDR3 is made up of 12 amino acids. Per the germline V gene, CDR1 is MNHEY and CDR2 is SMNVEV (reference sequence). CDR3 protein: CATRSGEGGYTF. The DNA of the CDR3 is TGTGCCACCAGATCAGGGGAAGGCGGCTACACCTTC.

The genes are TRBV5-1 and TRBJ2-7; D might be TRBD1 (5 bases). V was shortened by 3 bases and J by 0 bases, with 10 bases between the two germline ends. The CDR3 loop spans 14 amino acids. The germline CDR1 and CDR2 sequences are SGHRS and YFSETQ. The CDR3 nucleotides read TGCGCCAGCAGCTCCCAGCAGGGCTCCTACGAGCAGTACTTC. This sequence encodes CASSSQQGSYEQYF. Complete variable domain (other parts from reference TRBV5-1 and TRBJ2-7): KAGVTQTPRYLIKTRGQQVTLSCSPISGHRSVSWYQQTPGQGLQFLFEYFSETQRNKGNFPGRFSGRQFSNSRSEMNVSTLELGDSALYLCASSSQQGSYEQYFGPGTRLTVT.

V gene TRBV11-3 combines with J gene TRBJ2-1; 7 bases agree with TRBD2. Germline trimming cut 0 bases from V and 6 bases from J; bases unmatched to any gene: 2. Germline values: CDR1 SGHNT, CDR2 YENEEA. CDR3 length: 14 amino acids. The CDR3: CASSLDSSGNEQFF. CDR3 bases: TGTGCCAGCAGCTTAGACTCTAGCGGCAATGAGCAGTTCTTC.